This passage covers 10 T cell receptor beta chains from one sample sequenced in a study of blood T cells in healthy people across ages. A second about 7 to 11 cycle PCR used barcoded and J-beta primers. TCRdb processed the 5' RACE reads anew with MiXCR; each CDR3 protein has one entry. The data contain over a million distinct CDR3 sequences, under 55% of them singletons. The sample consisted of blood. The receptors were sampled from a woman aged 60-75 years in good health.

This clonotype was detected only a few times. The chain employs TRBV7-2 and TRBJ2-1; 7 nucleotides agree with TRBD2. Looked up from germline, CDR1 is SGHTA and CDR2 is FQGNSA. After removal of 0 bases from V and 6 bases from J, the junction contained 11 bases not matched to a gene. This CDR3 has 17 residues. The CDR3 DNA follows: TGTGCCAGCAGCTTAGCCCCGGGGAGGGAGCAAAGCAATGAGCAGTTCTTC. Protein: CASSLAPGREQSNEQFF.

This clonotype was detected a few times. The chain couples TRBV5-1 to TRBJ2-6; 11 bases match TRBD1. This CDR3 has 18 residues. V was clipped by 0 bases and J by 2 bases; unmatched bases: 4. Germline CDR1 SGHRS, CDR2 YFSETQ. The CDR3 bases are TGCGCCAGCAGCTTGGAAGGACAGGGGGCGACTGGGGCCAACGTCCTGACTTTC. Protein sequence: CASSLEGQGATGANVLTF.

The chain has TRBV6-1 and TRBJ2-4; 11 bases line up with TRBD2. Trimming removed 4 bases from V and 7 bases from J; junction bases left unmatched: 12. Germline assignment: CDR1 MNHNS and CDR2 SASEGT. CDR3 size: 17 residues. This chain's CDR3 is CASSGGTSGAQANIQYF. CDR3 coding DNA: TGTGCCAGCAGTGGCGGGACTAGCGGAGCACAGGCCAACATTCAGTACTTC.

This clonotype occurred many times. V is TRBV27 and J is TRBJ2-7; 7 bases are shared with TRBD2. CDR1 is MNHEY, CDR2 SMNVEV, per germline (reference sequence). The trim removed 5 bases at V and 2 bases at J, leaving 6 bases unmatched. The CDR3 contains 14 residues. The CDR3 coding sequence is TGTGCCAGCAGTCCCTCGGGAGGCCCCTACGAGCAGTACTTC. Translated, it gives CASSPSGGPYEQYF.

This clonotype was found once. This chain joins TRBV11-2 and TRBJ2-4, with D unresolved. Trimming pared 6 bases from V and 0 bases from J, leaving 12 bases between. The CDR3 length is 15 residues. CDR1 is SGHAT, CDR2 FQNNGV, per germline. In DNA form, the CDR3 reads TGTGCCAGCAGTCGGGTCGTGGGAGCCAAAAACATTCAGTACTTC. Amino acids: CASSRVVGAKNIQYF.

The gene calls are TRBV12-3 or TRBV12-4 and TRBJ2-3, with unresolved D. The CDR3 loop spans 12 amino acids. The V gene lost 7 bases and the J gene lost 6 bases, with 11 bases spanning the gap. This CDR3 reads CASTQSEDTQYF. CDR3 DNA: TGTGCCAGCACCCAAAGCGAGGATACGCAGTATTTT.

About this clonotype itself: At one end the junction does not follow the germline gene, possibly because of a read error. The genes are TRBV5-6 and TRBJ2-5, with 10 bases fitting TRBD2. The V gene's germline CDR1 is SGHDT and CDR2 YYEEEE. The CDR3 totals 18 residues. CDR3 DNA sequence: TGTGCCAGCAGCTCCTTCAAAACCCTAGCGGGAGTTGGTGAGACTCAGTACTTC. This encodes CASSSFKTLAGVGETQYF.

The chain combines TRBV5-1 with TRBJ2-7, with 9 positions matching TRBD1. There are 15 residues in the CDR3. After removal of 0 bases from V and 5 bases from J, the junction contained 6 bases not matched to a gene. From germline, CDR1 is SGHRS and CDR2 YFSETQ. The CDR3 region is CASSLGGQGLHEQYF. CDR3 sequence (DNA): TGCGCCAGCAGCTTGGGGGGACAGGGACTACACGAGCAGTACTTC.

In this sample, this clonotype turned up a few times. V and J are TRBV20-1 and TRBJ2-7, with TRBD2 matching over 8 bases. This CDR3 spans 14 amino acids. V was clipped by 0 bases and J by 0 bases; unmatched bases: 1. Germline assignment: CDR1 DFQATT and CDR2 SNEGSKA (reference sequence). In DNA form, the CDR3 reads TGCAGTGCTAGAGACGGGAGGGCCTCCTACGAGCAGTACTTC. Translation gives CSARDGRASYEQYF.

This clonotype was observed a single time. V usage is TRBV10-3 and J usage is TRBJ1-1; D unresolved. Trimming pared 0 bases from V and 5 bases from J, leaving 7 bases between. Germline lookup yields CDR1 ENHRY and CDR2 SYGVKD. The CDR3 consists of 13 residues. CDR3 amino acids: CAISESYRTEAFF. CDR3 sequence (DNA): TGTGCCATCAGTGAGTCGTATAGGACTGAAGCTTTCTTT.